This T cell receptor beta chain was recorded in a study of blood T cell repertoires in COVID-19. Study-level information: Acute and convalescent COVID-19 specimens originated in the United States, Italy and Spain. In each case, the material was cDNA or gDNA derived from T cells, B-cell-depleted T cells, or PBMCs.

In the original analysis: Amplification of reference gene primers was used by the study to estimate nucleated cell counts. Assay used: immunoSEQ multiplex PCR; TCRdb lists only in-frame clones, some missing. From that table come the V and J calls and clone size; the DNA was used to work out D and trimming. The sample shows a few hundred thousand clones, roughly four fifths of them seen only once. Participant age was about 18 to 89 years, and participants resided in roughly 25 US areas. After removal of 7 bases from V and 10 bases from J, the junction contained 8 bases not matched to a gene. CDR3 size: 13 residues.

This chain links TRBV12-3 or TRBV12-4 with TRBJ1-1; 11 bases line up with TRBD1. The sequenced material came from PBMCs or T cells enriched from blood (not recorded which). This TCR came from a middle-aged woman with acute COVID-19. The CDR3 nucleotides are TGTGCCAGCACCCCCCGGGACAGGGGGAGAGCTTTCTTT. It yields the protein CASTPRDRGRAFF.